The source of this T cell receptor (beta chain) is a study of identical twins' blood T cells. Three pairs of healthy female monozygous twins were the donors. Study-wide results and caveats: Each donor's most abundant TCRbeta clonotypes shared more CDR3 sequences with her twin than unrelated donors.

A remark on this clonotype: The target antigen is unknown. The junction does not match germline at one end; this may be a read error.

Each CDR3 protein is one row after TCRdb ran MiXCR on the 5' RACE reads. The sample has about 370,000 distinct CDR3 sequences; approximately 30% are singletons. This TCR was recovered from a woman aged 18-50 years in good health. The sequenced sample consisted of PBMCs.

CDR3 coding DNA: TGTGCCACCATCAGACAAGGACAGAGCAATCAGCCCCAGCATTTT. It is translated as CATIRQGQSNQPQHF. This chain links TRBV15 with TRBJ1-5, with D maybe TRBD1 (6 bases). The CDR3 covers 15 residues. Germline values: CDR1 LNHNV, CDR2 YYDKDF (reference sequence).